This entry is about one T cell receptor (beta chain). Its antigen is still unknown. Trimming removed 1 base at V and 7 bases at J, with 14 bases between. CDR3 length: 16 amino acids. The germline gives CDR1 KGHSH, CDR2 LQKENI. The sample comes from a study of siplizumab effects on memory and regulatory T cells. Notes on the study in general: Naive T cells apparently outstripped memory cells in diversity and seemed major alloresponse contributors.

TCRdb's table, derived via immunoSEQ multiplex PCR, lists solely in-frame clones and lacks some. The repertoire includes more than 75,000 clones, roughly 96% of them detected once, and 0.025% to 0.035% sits in the top ten. This sequence was found in a human donor in good health. The chain combines TRBV18 with TRBJ1-6, with a possible D match to TRBD1 (6 bases). The material sequenced was naive CD4+ T cells sorted from blood. CDR3: CASSPLVRGGNSPLHF. DNA for the CDR3: TGTGCCAGCTCACCACTCGTTAGGGGGGGGAATTCACCCCTCCACTTT.